This is a list of T cell receptor beta chains from one sample in a study of HIV-infected patients and healthy controls. One entry per CDR3 protein, called by TCRdb with MiXCR from the 5' RACE reads. The profile shows about 7,600 distinct CDR3 sequences, roughly 10% of them singletons. Sequenced material: blood, taken before antiretroviral therapy. These receptors came from an adult with HIV infection. The CDR3 runs from the conserved cysteine through the conserved F or W. A D gene is named only where the DNA matches it firmly. Only part of the rows carry a size: once, few, many, or a class if the clone is expanded.

d_call	clone_size	v_call	j_call	cdr3_length	cdr3_aa	cdr3_nt
TRBD2	many	TRBV7-9	TRBJ2-1	15	CASSPLAGGSNEQFF	TGTGCCAGCAGCCCCTTAGCGGGAGGAAGCAATGAGCAGTTCTTC
TRBD1	many	TRBV28	TRBJ2-3	13	CASQGALTDTQYF	TGTGCCAGCCAGGGGGCCCTTACAGATACGCAGTATTTT
TRBD2	NA	TRBV5-1	TRBJ2-5	14	CASSSGTTRETQYF	TGCGCCAGCAGCTCGGGGACTACCCGCGAGACCCAGTACTTC
TRBD1	few	TRBV7-2	TRBJ2-1	14	CASSFQQGAWEQFF	TGTGCCAGCAGCTTCCAGCAGGGGGCATGGGAGCAGTTCTTC
NA	many	TRBV20-1	TRBJ1-6	15	CSARNRGRDNSPLHF	TGCAGTGCTAGAAATAGAGGAAGGGATAATTCACCCCTCCACTTT
TRBD1	many	TRBV15	TRBJ2-5	16	CATSRGGDRDKETQYF	TGTGCCACCAGCAGAGGTGGGGACAGGGACAAAGAGACCCAGTACTTC
NA	NA	TRBV20-1	TRBJ2-7	12	CSARDREVEQYF	TGCAGTGCTAGAGACAGGGAGGTCGAGCAGTACTTC
NA	medium-sized	TRBV29-1	TRBJ1-2	14	CSVGTSGVQRGYTF	TGCAGCGTTGGAACGTCGGGGGTCCAACGCGGCTACACCTTC
NA	many	TRBV11-2	TRBJ1-1	13	CASSLDRGTEAFF	TGTGCCAGCAGCTTAGATAGAGGCACTGAAGCTTTCTTT
NA	many	TRBV7-2	TRBJ2-5	14	CASSPDVGGKTQYF	TGTGCCAGCAGCCCCGACGTGGGTGGGAAGACCCAGTACTTC
NA	few	TRBV3-1	TRBJ1-6	14	CASSQRTPFSPLHF	TGTGCCAGCAGCCAACGTACGCCATTTTCACCCCTCCACTTT
NA	NA	TRBV4-3	TRBJ1-6	17	CASSQDLAGVPDSPLHF	TGCGCCAGCAGCCAAGATTTGGCGGGAGTCCCCGATTCACCCCTCCACTTT
NA	many	TRBV4-1	TRBJ1-1	14	CASSHQGQYTEAFF	TGCGCCAGCAGCCACCAAGGACAGTACACTGAAGCTTTCTTT
NA	many	TRBV6-2/TRBV6-3	TRBJ2-7	12	CASSPLSYEQYF	TGTGCCAGCAGCCCACTCTCCTACGAGCAGTACTTC
NA	few	TRBV10-1	TRBJ2-3	14	CASSRTDLGNTQYF	TGCGCCAGCAGTAGGACCGACCTGGGTAATACGCAGTATTTT
TRBD1	many	TRBV19	TRBJ1-5	15	CASSITGGDDQPQHF	TGTGCCAGTAGTATAACAGGGGGCGACGATCAGCCCCAGCATTTT
NA	many	TRBV7-9	TRBJ2-1	12	CASSLEEEEQFF	TGTGCCAGCAGCTTAGAGGAGGAGGAGCAGTTCTTC